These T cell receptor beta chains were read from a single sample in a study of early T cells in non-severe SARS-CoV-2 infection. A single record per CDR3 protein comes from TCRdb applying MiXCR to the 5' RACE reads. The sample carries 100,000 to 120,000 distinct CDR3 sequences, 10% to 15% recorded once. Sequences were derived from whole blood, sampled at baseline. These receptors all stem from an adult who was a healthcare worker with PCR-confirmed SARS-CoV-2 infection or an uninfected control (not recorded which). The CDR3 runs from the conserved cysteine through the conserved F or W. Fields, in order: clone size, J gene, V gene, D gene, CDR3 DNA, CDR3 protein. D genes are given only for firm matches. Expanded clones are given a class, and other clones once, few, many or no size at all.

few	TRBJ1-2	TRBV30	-	TGTGCCTGGAGTGTACTAGGCACGGGGGGTTGGGGCTATGGCTACACCTTC	CAWSVLGTGGWGYGYTF
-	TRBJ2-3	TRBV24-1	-	TGTGCCACCAGTGATGACAGTTACACAGATACGCAGTATTTT	CATSDDSYTDTQYF
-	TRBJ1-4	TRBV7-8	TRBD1	TGTGCCAGCAGCCCTCAGGGGGCCTTAACTAATGAAAAACTGTTTTTT	CASSPQGALTNEKLFF
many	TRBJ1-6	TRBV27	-	TGTGCCAGCAAAGCTGCGCGGGAATATAATTCACCCCTCCACTTT	CASKAAREYNSPLHF
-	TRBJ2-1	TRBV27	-	TGTGCCAGCAGAGGGGGCGGGGAGTTCTTC	CASRGGGEFF
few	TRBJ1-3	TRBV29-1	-	TGCAGCGCAAAGAGTGGAAACACCATATATTTT	CSAKSGNTIYF
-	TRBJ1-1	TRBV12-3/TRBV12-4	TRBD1	TGTGCCAGCAGTTCATGGGACAGGACCACTGAAGCTTTCTTT	CASSSWDRTTEAFF
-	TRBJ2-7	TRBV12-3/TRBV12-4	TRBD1	TGTGCCAGCAGTTTCTGGGACAGGGCCTACGAGCAGTACTTC	CASSFWDRAYEQYF
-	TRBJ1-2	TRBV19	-	TGTGCCACCTCCAGGGTGGGCTATGGCTACACCTTC	CATSRVGYGYTF
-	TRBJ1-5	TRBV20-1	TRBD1	TGCAGTGCTAGGACAGGGTACGATGATCAGCCCCAGCATTTT	CSARTGYDDQPQHF
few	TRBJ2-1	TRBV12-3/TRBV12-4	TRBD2	TGTGCCAGCAGTTTGTCAGCGGGGTACAATGAGCAGTTCTTC	CASSLSAGYNEQFF
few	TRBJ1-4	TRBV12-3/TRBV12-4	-	TGTGCCAGCAGTTTGGGGCAGGATAATGAAAAACTGTTTTTT	CASSLGQDNEKLFF
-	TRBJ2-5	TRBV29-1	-	TGCAGCGTTGAAGGGCAGGGCATGCAGGAGACCCAGTACTTC	CSVEGQGMQETQYF
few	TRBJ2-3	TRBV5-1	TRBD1	TGCGCCAGCAGCTTGTCACAGGGGTCTCTTAGAAGTAATACGCAGTATTTT	CASSLSQGSLRSNTQYF
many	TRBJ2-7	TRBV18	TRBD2	TGTGCCAGCTCACCACTAGCTAGCGGAGCCTACGAGCAGTACTTC	CASSPLASGAYEQYF
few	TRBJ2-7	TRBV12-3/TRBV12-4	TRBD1	TGTGCCAGCAGTAAAGGACAGGGCCACGAGCAGTACTTC	CASSKGQGHEQYF
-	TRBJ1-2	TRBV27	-	TGTGCCAGCGCCCCCTTCGGGGTTTTGGGAGACTATGGCTACACCTTC	CASAPFGVLGDYGYTF
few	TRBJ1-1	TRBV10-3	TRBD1	TGTGCCATCAGCTCAGAAGGGACAGACGAAGCTTTCTTT	CAISSEGTDEAFF
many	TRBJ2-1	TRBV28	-	TGTGCCAGCAGTTTCCAGCCCTCGAGCTCCTACAATGAGCAGTTCTTC	CASSFQPSSSYNEQFF
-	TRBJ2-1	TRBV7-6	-	TGTGCCAGCAGCGCAGGACGGAACTCCTACAATGAGCAGTTCTTC	CASSAGRNSYNEQFF
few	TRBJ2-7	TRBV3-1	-	TGTGCCAGCAGCCAAGGCCCGGCAGGGCTCGAGCAGTACTTC	CASSQGPAGLEQYF
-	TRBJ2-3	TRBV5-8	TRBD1	TGTGCCAGCAGCTTTCAGGGGGCGGCAGATACGCAGTATTTT	CASSFQGAADTQYF
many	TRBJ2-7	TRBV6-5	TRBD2	TGTGCCAGCAATCGACTAGCGGGAGACTACGAGCAGTACTTC	CASNRLAGDYEQYF
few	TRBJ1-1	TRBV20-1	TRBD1	TGCAGTGCGAGACCGACAGGGGACACTGAAGCTTTCTTT	CSARPTGDTEAFF
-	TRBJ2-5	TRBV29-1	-	TGCAGCGTCGCCCGCAACTCCCGTGGTCAAGAGACCCAGTACTTC	CSVARNSRGQETQYF
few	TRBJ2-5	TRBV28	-	TGTGCCAGCAGCCCTACCCTAGGGTCAGAGACCCAGTACTTC	CASSPTLGSETQYF
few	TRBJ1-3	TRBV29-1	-	TGCAGCGTTGTAGGACAGACTGGAAACACCATATATTTT	CSVVGQTGNTIYF
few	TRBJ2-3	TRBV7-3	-	TGTGCCAGCAGCTTAGACTTACCCACAGATACGCAGTATTTT	CASSLDLPTDTQYF
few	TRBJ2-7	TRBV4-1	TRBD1	TGCGCCAGCAGCCAAGCGGGACAGGGGTACGAGCAGTACTTC	CASSQAGQGYEQYF
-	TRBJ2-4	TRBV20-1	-	TGCAGTGCCTCTTGGGTAGCCAAAAACATTCAGTACTTC	CSASWVAKNIQYF
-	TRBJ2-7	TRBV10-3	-	TGTGCCATCAGTGAGGGTAGCTACGAGCAGTACTTC	CAISEGSYEQYF
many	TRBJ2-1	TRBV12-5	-	TGTGCTAGTGGTTTGGGGCTCCCGGCAGCCTACAATGAGCAGTTCTTC	CASGLGLPAAYNEQFF
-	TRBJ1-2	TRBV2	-	TGTGCCAGCAGTTACTCTCGGGGGGCCGACTATGGCTACACCTTC	CASSYSRGADYGYTF
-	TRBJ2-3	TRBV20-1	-	TGCAGTGCTAGAGGGACGGTGAAAGGGCCAGATACGCAGTATTTT	CSARGTVKGPDTQYF
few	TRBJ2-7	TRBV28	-	TGTGCCAGCAGAACCCGACAGTTCCAAGGCCTCTACGAGCAGTACTTC	CASRTRQFQGLYEQYF
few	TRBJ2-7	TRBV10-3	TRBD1	TGTGCCATTGGGACGGGACAGGGGGCCTACGAGCAGTACTTC	CAIGTGQGAYEQYF
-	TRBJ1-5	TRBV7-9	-	TGTGCCAGCAGCCGGGGGGCTGGACAGCCCCAGCATTTT	CASSRGAGQPQHF
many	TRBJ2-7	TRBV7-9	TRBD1	TGTGCCAGCAGCTCCACTTCGGGACAGGGGGACTACGAGCAGTACTTC	CASSSTSGQGDYEQYF
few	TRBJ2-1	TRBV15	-	TGTGCCACCAGCACCCATGACACTGCCCTCAATGAGCAGTTCTTC	CATSTHDTALNEQFF
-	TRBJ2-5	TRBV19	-	TGTGCCAGTAGTATAACCACCGGTGTGGCGACCCAGTACTTC	CASSITTGVATQYF
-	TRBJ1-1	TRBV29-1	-	TGCAGCGTTGCTCGGGGCCGGGTCACTGAAGCTTTCTTT	CSVARGRVTEAFF
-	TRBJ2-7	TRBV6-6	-	TGTGCCAGCAGTTACTCGGGAGGGGGCGAGCAGTACTTC	CASSYSGGGEQYF
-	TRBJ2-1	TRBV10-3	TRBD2	TGTGCCGGGGGCAGCCTCACTAGCGGGAGGGCCGAGTTAAATGAGCAGTTCTTC	CAGGSLTSGRAELNEQFF
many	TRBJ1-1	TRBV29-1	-	TGCAGCGTTGAGGAGGGCGTGAACACTGAAGCTTTCTTT	CSVEEGVNTEAFF
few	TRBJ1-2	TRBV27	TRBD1	TGTGCCAGCAGGTACTCCCAGGGGGTCTATGGCTACACCTTC	CASRYSQGVYGYTF
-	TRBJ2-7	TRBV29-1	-	TGCAGCGCAGCAAGGGGGTACGAGCAGTACTTC	CSAARGYEQYF
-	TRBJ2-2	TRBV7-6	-	TGTGCCAGCAGCTACCGGGACCCCAACACCGGGGAGCTGTTTTTT	CASSYRDPNTGELFF
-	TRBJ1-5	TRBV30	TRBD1	TGTGCCTGGAGTACAGGGGGCAATCAGCCCCAGCATTTT	CAWSTGGNQPQHF
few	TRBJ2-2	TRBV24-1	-	TGTGCCACCAGTGAATCCGGACGTACGAACACCGGGGAGCTGTTTTTT	CATSESGRTNTGELFF